What follows are 6 T cell receptor beta chains derived from one specimen sequenced in a study of T cell responses to AZD1222 COVID-19 vaccine (dated by TCRdb to the early 2020s). The time point tag for this specimen amounts to: about 28 days (+/-7) after the second vaccine dose. The library came from the immunoSEQ multiplex PCR assay. TCRdb's version of the immuneACCESS table is confined to in-frame rearrangements and falls short of the full clone set. An unresolved V gene accounts for under half of the shortfall where checked; the remainder is of unknown origin. The sample table shows tens of thousands of clones, and 80% to 90% are seen once. The top ten hold 9% to 9.5% of the sample. Sequencing used peripheral blood, obtained 28 days after the second AZD1222 dose. Receptors were obtained from an adult who received the AZD1222 COVID-19 vaccine.

The chain employs TRBV19 and TRBJ2-1, with TRBD2 matching over 8 bases. The germline gives CDR1 LNHDA, CDR2 SQIVND (reference sequence). CDR3 length: 16 residues. V dropped 3 bases and J dropped 7; count of bases not matched to a gene: 11. The CDR3 loop reads CASSILAGIGLNEQFF. DNA for the CDR3: TGTGCCAGTAGTATTTTAGCGGGAATAGGGCTGAATGAGCAGTTCTTC.

The chain carries TRBV29-1 and TRBJ2-3, with 8 bases fitting TRBD2. This CDR3 contains 14 residues. V lost 2 bases and J lost 3; bases outside the gene matches: 4. Germline lookup yields CDR1 SQVTM and CDR2 ANQGSEA. CDR3 region: CSVERGGGTDTQYF. CDR3 bases: TGCAGCGTTGAACGGGGGGGCGGGACAGATACGCAGTATTTT.

J is TRBJ1-5 and V is TRBV19, with D possibly TRBD1 on 5 matching bases. This CDR3 has 16 residues. The germline gives CDR1 LNHDA, CDR2 SQIVND (reference sequence). V was pared by 7 bases and J by 7 bases, with 23 bases between. CDR3 in DNA: TGTGCCAGTAACCCCAGTCAAGCCCCTCGGGGGCAGCCCCAGCATTTT. It translates to CASNPSQAPRGQPQHF.

V gene TRBV2 combines with J gene TRBJ1-2; TRBD1 matches 12 bases. The germline V gene encodes CDR1 SNHLY and CDR2 FYNNEI. With V trimmed by 7 bases and J by 1 base, 7 bases remained unmatched. CDR3 length: 16 residues. The CDR3, as DNA: TGTGCCAGCACCGTGGGACAGGGGGCAAATAACTATGGCTACACCTTC. Amino acids: CASTVGQGANNYGYTF.

The chain employs TRBV28 and TRBJ2-3; 7 bases fit TRBD1. This CDR3 contains 16 residues. Germline values: CDR1 MDHEN, CDR2 SYDVKM. With V trimmed by 3 bases and J by 3 bases, 9 bases remained unmatched. CDR3: CASSLTALQGTDTQYF. CDR3 bases: TGTGCCAGCAGTTTGACGGCCCTACAGGGGACAGATACGCAGTATTTT.

The chain joins TRBV6-5 to TRBJ1-1, with 7 bases fitting TRBD1. CDR3 length equals 14 residues. Per the germline V gene, CDR1 is MNHEY and CDR2 is SVGAGI. V was pared by 6 bases and J by 2 bases, with 6 bases of the junction left unmatched. The CDR3 here is CASRKRQGNTEAFF. CDR3 bases: TGTGCCAGCAGGAAGAGACAGGGAAACACTGAAGCTTTCTTT.